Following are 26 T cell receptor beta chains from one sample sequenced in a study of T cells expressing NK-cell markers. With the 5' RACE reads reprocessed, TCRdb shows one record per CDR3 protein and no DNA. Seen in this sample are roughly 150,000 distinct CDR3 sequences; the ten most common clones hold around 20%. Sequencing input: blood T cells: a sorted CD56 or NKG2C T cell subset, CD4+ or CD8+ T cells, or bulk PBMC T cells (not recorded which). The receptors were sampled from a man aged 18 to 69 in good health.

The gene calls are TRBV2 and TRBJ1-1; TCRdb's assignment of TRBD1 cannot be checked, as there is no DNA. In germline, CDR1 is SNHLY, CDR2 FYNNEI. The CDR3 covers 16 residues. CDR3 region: CASRVNMGVGVPEAFF.

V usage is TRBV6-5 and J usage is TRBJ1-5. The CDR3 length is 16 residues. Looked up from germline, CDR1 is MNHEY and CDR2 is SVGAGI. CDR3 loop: CASSYSRDGYNQPQHF.

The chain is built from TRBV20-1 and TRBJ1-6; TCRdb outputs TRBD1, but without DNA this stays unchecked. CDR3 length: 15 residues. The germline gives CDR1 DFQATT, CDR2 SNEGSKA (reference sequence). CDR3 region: CSAGQGRGDNSPLHF.

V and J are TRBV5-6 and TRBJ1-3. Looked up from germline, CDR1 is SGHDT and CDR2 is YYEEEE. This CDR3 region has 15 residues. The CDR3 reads CASSLLRISGNTIYF.

The CDR3 sequence is CASSHGLGRNTEAFF. The chain recombines TRBV4-2 with TRBJ1-1; there is no DNA to check the TCRdb D call of TRBD1. From germline, CDR1 is LGHNA and CDR2 YNFKEQ. The CDR3 runs 15 residues.

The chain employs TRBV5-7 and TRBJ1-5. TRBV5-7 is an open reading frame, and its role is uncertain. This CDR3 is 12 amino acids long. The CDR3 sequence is CASSLLHQPQHF.

The CDR3 loop is CASSLVPDRGLTEAFF. The chain combines TRBV5-6 with TRBJ1-1; absent DNA, TCRdb's TRBD1 call cannot be checked. Germline V gene lookup returns CDR1 SGHDT and CDR2 YYEEEE. This CDR3 is built from 16 residues.

CDR3 protein: CASSYRQGRQPQHF. The chain is built from TRBV6-5 and TRBJ1-5; TCRdb names TRBD1, which stays unverified in the absence of DNA. This CDR3 is built from 14 residues. Germline V gene lookup returns CDR1 MNHEY and CDR2 SVGAGI.

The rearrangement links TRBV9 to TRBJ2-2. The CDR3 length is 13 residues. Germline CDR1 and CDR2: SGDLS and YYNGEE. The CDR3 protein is CASSVDGDGELFF.

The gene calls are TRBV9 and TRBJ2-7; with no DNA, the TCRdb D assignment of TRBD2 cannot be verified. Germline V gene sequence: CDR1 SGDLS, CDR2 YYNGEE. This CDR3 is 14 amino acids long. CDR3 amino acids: CASSPLWRIDEQYF.

The CDR3 sequence is CASTGYRHSYEQYF. The V call is TRBV28, the J call TRBJ2-7. The germline gives CDR1 MDHEN, CDR2 SYDVKM. CDR3 length: 14 amino acids. The variable domain in full, with the rest retrieved from reference TRBV28 and TRBJ2-7, is DVKVTQSSRYLVKRTGEKVFLECVQDMDHENMFWYRQDPGLGLRLIYFSYDVKMKEKGDIPEGYSVSREKKERFSLILESASTNQTSMYLCASTGYRHSYEQYFGPGTRLTVT.

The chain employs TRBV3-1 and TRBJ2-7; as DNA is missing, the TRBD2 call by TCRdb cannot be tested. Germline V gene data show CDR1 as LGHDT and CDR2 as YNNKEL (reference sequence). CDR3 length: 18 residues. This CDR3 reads CASSQDPSGGFNSYEQYF.

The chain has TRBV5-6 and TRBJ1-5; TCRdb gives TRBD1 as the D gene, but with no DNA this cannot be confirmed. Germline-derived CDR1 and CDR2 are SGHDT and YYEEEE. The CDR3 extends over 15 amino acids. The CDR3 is CASSMGTGTNQPQHF.

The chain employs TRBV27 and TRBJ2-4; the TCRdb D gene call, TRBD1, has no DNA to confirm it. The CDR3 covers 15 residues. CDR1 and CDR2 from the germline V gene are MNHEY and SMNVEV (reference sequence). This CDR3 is CASSPYTKGGNIQYF.

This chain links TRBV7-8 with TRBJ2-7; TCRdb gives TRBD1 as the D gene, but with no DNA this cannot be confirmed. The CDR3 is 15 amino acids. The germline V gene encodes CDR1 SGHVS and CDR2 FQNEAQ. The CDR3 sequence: CASSPRTGKDYEQYF.

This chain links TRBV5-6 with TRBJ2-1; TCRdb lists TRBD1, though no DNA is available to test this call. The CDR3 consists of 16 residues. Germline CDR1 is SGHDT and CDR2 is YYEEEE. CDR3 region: CASSLSWGGAYNEQFF.

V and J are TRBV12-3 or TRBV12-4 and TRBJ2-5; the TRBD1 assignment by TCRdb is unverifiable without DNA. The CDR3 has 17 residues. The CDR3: CASRQTLPGQDQETQYF.

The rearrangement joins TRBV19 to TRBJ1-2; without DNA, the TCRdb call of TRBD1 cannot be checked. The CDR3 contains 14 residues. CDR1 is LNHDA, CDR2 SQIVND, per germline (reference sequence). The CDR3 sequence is CASQPMTGDYGYTF.

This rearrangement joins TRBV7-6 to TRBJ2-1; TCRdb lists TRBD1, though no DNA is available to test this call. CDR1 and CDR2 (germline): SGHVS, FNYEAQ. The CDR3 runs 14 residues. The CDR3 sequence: CASSLSVGANEQFF.

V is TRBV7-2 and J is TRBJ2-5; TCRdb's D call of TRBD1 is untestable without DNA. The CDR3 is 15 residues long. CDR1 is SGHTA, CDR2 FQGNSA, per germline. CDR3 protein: CASSPGGGGMSTQYF.

The CDR3 sequence is CASSIVGRTNTEAFF. The gene calls are TRBV19 and TRBJ1-1. The length of the CDR3 is 15 residues. Germline V gene lookup returns CDR1 LNHDA and CDR2 SQIVND (reference sequence).

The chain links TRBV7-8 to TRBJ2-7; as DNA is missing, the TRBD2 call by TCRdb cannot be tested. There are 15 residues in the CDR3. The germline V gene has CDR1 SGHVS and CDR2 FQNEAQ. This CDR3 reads CASSFSSVLSYEQYF.

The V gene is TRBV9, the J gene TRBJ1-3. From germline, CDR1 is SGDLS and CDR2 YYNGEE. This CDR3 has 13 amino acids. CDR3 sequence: CASSEGFGNTIYF.

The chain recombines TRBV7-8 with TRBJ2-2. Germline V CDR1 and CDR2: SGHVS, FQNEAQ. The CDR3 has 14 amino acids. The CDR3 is CASSSALNTGELFF.

The CDR3 reads CASSYGPLTEAFF. The J gene is TRBJ1-1, the V gene TRBV6-2 or TRBV6-3. CDR1 and CDR2 from the germline V gene are MNHEY and SVGEGT. The CDR3 has 13 residues.

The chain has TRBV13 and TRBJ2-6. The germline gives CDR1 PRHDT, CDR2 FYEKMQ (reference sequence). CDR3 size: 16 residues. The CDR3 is CASSLEPNSGANVLTF.